This T cell receptor (beta chain) is drawn from a study of shared clonotypes between healthy human individuals. The wider study: Each donor's CD8 memory used one plate, CD8 naive two, each CD4 subset three.

CDR1 and CDR2 (germline): MDHEN, SYDVKM. The CDR3 length is 14 residues. V dropped 4 bases and J dropped 0 bases, with 9 bases sitting between them. This clone was counted only a few times. Other DNA sequences from this sample encode an identical CDR3 as well. Investigators divided CD4+ cells into CD45RA+ naive and CD45RA-negative memory subsets. Some 27,000 T cell genomes, or roughly 200 ng DNA, went into the sorted-subset replicate PCRs. TCRdb's copy holds only in-frame clones and misses some; the assay was immunoSEQ multiplex PCR. The sample records approximately 2,300,000 clones, 85% to 95% being singletons.

Sample: naive CD4+ T cells from PBMCs. Subset here: CD45RA+ positively selected. The source is a man in his late teens or twenties in good health. Some clones in this sample may be carry-over from other donors' samples. This chain connects TRBV28 to TRBJ1-1; tentatively, D is TRBD1 (6 bases). CDR3 amino acids: CASSSTGLNTEAFF. The CDR3 nucleotides are TGTGCCAGCAGTTCTACAGGGTTGAACACTGAAGCTTTCTTT.